These 18 T cell receptor beta chains came from one sample sequenced in a study of a mutant IDH1 vaccine in newly diagnosed glioma. Documented time point: week 23, last vaccination. Topical imiquimod accompanied each vaccine dose, which consisted of 300 ug of mutant IDH1 20-mer peptide. Method: immunoSEQ multiplex PCR; TCRdb's copy keeps in-frame clones and lacks some. The profile shows about 43,000 clones, less than 85% of them singletons. These receptors' antigens are unknown. The material was PBMCs, obtained from a glioma patient whose treatment included an IDH1 peptide vaccine. The source of these receptors is a young woman with glioma. Some clones in this sample may be carry-over from other donors' samples.

V usage is TRBV4-2 and J usage is TRBJ1-6; D gene unclear. CDR3 length: 16 residues. The ends were cut back, 1 base at V and 0 bases at J, with 7 bases in the middle. The germline gives CDR1 LGHNA, CDR2 YNFKEQ. CDR3 nucleotides: TGTGCCAGCAGCCAAGGGCGGAGCTCCTATAATTCACCCCTCCACTTT. It specifies CASSQGRSSYNSPLHF.

Here the CDR3 DNA reads TGTGCCAGCAGCTTAGGGACTAGCGGGAGGGGGCTTACGCAGTATTTT. Translated: CASSLGTSGRGLTQYF. This rearrangement joins TRBV7-9 to TRBJ2-3; 15 bases map to TRBD2. V shed 1 base and J 8 bases; nucleotides not matched to a gene: 4. Germline loops: CDR1 SEHNR, CDR2 FQNEAQ (reference sequence). This CDR3 contains 16 residues.

V gene TRBV10-3 combines with J gene TRBJ2-2; 8 positions agree with TRBD2. CDR3 length: 16 residues. Germline V gene sequence: CDR1 ENHRY, CDR2 SYGVKD. V lost 4 bases to trimming and J lost 4 bases; unmatched junction nucleotides: 8. The CDR3 loop reads CAISAPGTRVTGELFF. Here the CDR3 DNA reads TGTGCCATCAGTGCGCCCGGGACTAGAGTCACCGGGGAGCTGTTTTTT.

This clone turned up a few times. The chain has TRBV6-5 and TRBJ1-1, with D uncertain. This CDR3 region has 11 residues. V shed 6 bases and J shed 8 bases, with 10 bases lying between them. Per the germline V gene, CDR1 is MNHEY and CDR2 is SVGAGI. CDR3 nucleotide sequence: TGTGCCAGCAGAGCGGGGAGCGAAGCTTTCTTT. Amino acid sequence: CASRAGSEAFF.

This clone has more than one count but fewer than ten. The chain joins TRBV29-1 to TRBJ1-1; perhaps TRBD1 as D (6 bases). The germline V gene encodes CDR1 SQVTM and CDR2 ANQGSEA. Trimming removed 5 bases at V and 0 bases at J, with 19 bases between. CDR3 length: 16 residues. The CDR3 region has the DNA TGCAGCGTTATTACACTCCGGGACATCTTGAACACTGAAGCTTTCTTT. This sequence encodes CSVITLRDILNTEAFF.

The gene calls are TRBV6-1 and TRBJ1-3, with 7 bases matching TRBD1. After removal of 2 bases from V and 3 bases from J, the junction contained 4 bases not matched to a gene. The CDR3 has 15 amino acids. The germline V gene has CDR1 MNHNS and CDR2 SASEGT. The CDR3, as DNA: TGTGCCAGCAGTGAAAACAGGGGACTTGGAAACACCATATATTTT. This sequence encodes CASSENRGLGNTIYF.

V gene TRBV5-1 combines with J gene TRBJ2-2; 8 nucleotides line up with TRBD1. Germline values: CDR1 SGHRS, CDR2 YFSETQ. CDR3 length equals 16 residues. Losses at the gene ends were 3 bases for V and 2 bases for J; bases not matched to a gene: 6. DNA for the CDR3: TGCGCCAGCAGCTCCGGCGGACAGGGTAACACCGGGGAGCTGTTTTTT. This translates into CASSSGGQGNTGELFF.

V and J are TRBV9 and TRBJ1-4, with a weak D call TRBD1 (6 bases). The V end was cut by 4 bases, the J end by 7 bases, with 20 bases between. Germline CDR1 and CDR2: SGDLS and YYNGEE. The CDR3 loop spans 16 amino acids. The CDR3 protein is CASSFGQRGSREKLFF. CDR3 nucleotide sequence: TGTGCCAGCAGCTTCGGACAGAGGGGGTCTCGTGAAAAACTGTTTTTT.

The J gene is TRBJ2-2, the V gene TRBV27, with 10 positions matching TRBD2. V dropped 6 bases and J dropped 1; count of bases not matched to a gene: 11. CDR3 length: 18 residues. Looked up from germline, CDR1 is MNHEY and CDR2 is SMNVEV (reference sequence). CDR3 amino acids: CASSSRRTSGVNTGELFF. The CDR3 DNA follows: TGTGCCAGCAGCAGTAGACGGACTAGCGGAGTGAACACCGGGGAGCTGTTTTTT.

This chain uses TRBV19 with TRBJ2-3, with D maybe TRBD2 (6 bases). V lost 6 bases and J 0 bases, leaving 13 bases between the germline ends. Germline CDR1 and CDR2: LNHDA and SQIVND (reference sequence). The CDR3 has 15 residues. The CDR3 reads CASSTGGTSTDTQYF. As DNA, the CDR3 is TGTGCCAGTAGCACCGGTGGGACTAGCACAGATACGCAGTATTTT.

This chain joins TRBV10-3 and TRBJ1-2, with D unresolved. Per the germline V gene, CDR1 is ENHRY and CDR2 is SYGVKD. The CDR3 extends over 13 amino acids. V lost 3 bases to trimming and J lost 1 base, with 6 bases between them. The DNA for the CDR3 is TGTGCCATCAGTGACTCATATAACTATGGCTACACCTTC. Translated: CAISDSYNYGYTF.

The sample holds a few counts of this clone. CDR3 region: CASSPPPKVADPYEQYF. DNA for the CDR3: TGCGCCAGCAGTCCCCCGCCGAAGGTAGCGGACCCCTACGAGCAGTACTTC. The chain is built from TRBV23-1 and TRBJ2-7, with a weak D call TRBD2 (6 bases). TRBV23-1 is assigned to the ORF class and has an uncertain function. The CDR3 has 17 residues. Trimming stripped 4 bases from V and 2 bases from J, with 21 bases between.

This chain links TRBV2 with TRBJ2-7; the D gene is possibly TRBD1 (6 bases). The ends were cut back, 1 base at V and 3 bases at J, with 7 bases in the middle. This CDR3 spans 13 amino acids. Germline V gene sequence: CDR1 SNHLY, CDR2 FYNNEI. The chain's CDR3 is CASSEVTGYEQYF. Here the CDR3 DNA reads TGTGCCAGCAGTGAAGTGACAGGCTACGAGCAGTACTTC.

The chain's CDR3 is CASSLASDTGQYF. The CDR3 DNA follows: TGCGCCAGCAGCTTGGCGAGTGACACTGGCCAGTACTTC. The V and J genes are TRBV5-1 and TRBJ2-7, with unresolved D. The V gene's germline CDR1 is SGHRS and CDR2 YFSETQ. This CDR3 is built from 13 residues. The V and J ends lost 0 bases and 10 bases respectively, with 14 bases between them.

The chain has TRBV4-3 and TRBJ2-3; 16 nucleotides match TRBD2. J was trimmed by 3 bases and V by 4 bases; bases with no gene match: 4. This CDR3 spans 17 amino acids. Per the germline V gene, CDR1 is LGHNA and CDR2 is YSLEER. In DNA form, the CDR3 reads TGCGCCAGCAGCCCGGGACTAGCGGGGGGGCAAACAGATACGCAGTATTTT. Translated, it gives CASSPGLAGGQTDTQYF.

The V call is TRBV4-3, the J call TRBJ2-2, with 8 bases lining up with TRBD1. This CDR3 has 16 amino acids. V lost 2 bases and J lost 4; bases outside the gene matches: 6. Per the germline V gene, CDR1 is LGHNA and CDR2 is YSLEER. The CDR3 loop is CASSQKQGVGTGELFF. CDR3 coding DNA: TGCGCCAGCAGCCAAAAACAGGGGGTGGGCACCGGGGAGCTGTTTTTT.

The genes are TRBV11-3 and TRBJ2-7; the D is unclear. This CDR3 has 14 amino acids. V gave up 5 bases and J gave up 3 bases, with 14 bases separating them. The germline V gene encodes CDR1 SGHNT and CDR2 YENEEA. CDR3 nucleotide sequence: TGTGCCAGCAGCCAGCAAGTCAGACACTACGAGCAGTACTTC. Translated: CASSQQVRHYEQYF.

The chain is built from TRBV2 and TRBJ2-6, with D perhaps TRBD1 (6 bases). This CDR3 has 13 residues. Germline V gives CDR1 SNHLY, CDR2 FYNNEI. V lost 9 bases and J lost 4, with 10 bases in between. CDR3 DNA sequence: TGTGCCAGTTCAGGGGTCGGGGCCAACGTCCTGACTTTC. Translating it yields CASSGVGANVLTF.